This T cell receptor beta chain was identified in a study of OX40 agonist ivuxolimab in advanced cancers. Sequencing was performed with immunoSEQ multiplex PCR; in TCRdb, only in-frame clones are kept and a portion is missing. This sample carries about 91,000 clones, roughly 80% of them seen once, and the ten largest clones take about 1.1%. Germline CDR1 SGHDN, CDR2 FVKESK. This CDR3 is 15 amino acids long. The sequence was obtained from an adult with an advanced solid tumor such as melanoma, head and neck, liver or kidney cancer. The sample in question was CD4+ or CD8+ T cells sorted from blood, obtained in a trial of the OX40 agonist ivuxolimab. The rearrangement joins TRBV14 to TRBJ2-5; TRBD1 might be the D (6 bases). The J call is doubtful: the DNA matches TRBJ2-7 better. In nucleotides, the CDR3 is TGTGCCAGCAGCCAAGGCAGGGGAGTGGTCTACGAGCAGTACTTC. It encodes CASSQGRGVVYEQYF.